Listed below are T cell receptor beta chains from one sample, sequenced in a study of blood T cell repertoires in COVID-19. Sequencing used immunoSEQ multiplex PCR; TCRdb keeps in-frame clones, though not all of them. This sample has about 430,000 clones, with 88% found just once. Input material: PBMCs or T cells enriched from blood (not recorded which). These receptors all stem from a woman aged 18-35 years who had been exposed to COVID-19. Each CDR3 is given with its conserved first and last residue. The order of the fields is D gene, J gene, V gene, clone size, CDR3 protein, CDR3 DNA. The D gene is left open where the match is weak. Not all rows give a size; the values are once, few, many and, for expanded clones, a class.

d_call: .
j_call: TRBJ1-4
v_call: TRBV18
clone_size: .
cdr3_aa: CASSPRRTNEKLFF
cdr3_nt: TGTGCCAGCTCACCACGGAGAACTAATGAAAAACTGTTTTTT

d_call: .
j_call: TRBJ1-1
v_call: TRBV10-3
clone_size: .
cdr3_aa: CAISEPNRGWGTEAFF
cdr3_nt: TGTGCCATCAGTGAGCCTAACCGCGGGTGGGGCACTGAAGCTTTCTTT

d_call: TRBD1
j_call: TRBJ2-7
v_call: TRBV28
clone_size: .
cdr3_aa: CASKFRDRETAEQYF
cdr3_nt: TGTGCCAGCAAATTTAGGGACAGGGAAACGGCTGAGCAGTACTTC

d_call: TRBD1
j_call: TRBJ1-1
v_call: TRBV28
clone_size: few
cdr3_aa: CASRPGQLNTEAFF
cdr3_nt: TGTGCCAGCAGACCGGGACAGTTGAACACTGAAGCTTTCTTT

d_call: TRBD1
j_call: TRBJ1-2
v_call: TRBV5-8
clone_size: .
cdr3_aa: CASSRTGTGPTNYGYTF
cdr3_nt: TGTGCCAGCAGCAGAACCGGGACAGGGCCGACTAACTATGGCTACACCTTC

d_call: .
j_call: TRBJ2-7
v_call: TRBV5-6
clone_size: .
cdr3_aa: CASSSRGGTVYEQYF
cdr3_nt: TGTGCCAGCAGCTCCCGAGGCGGGACAGTCTACGAGCAGTACTTC

d_call: .
j_call: TRBJ1-6
v_call: TRBV7-2
clone_size: .
cdr3_aa: CASSLWTASDYNSPLHF
cdr3_nt: TGTGCCAGCAGCTTATGGACAGCCAGCGACTATAATTCACCCCTCCACTTT

d_call: .
j_call: TRBJ2-7
v_call: TRBV14
clone_size: few
cdr3_aa: CASSSQGDRAYEQYF
cdr3_nt: TGTGCCAGCAGCTCACAGGGTGACCGGGCCTACGAGCAGTACTTC

d_call: .
j_call: TRBJ2-1
v_call: TRBV7-2
clone_size: .
cdr3_aa: CASSLGFASYNEQFF
cdr3_nt: TGTGCCAGCAGCTTAGGATTCGCCAGTTACAATGAGCAGTTCTTC

d_call: TRBD2
j_call: TRBJ2-2
v_call: TRBV18
clone_size: .
cdr3_aa: CASSTGLAGGHTGELFF
cdr3_nt: TGTGCCAGCTCAACCGGACTAGCGGGAGGCCACACCGGGGAGCTGTTTTTT

d_call: TRBD1
j_call: TRBJ1-2
v_call: TRBV10-3
clone_size: .
cdr3_aa: CAITPLTGVGYTF
cdr3_nt: TGTGCCATCACCCCTTTGACAGGGGTCGGCTACACCTTC

d_call: TRBD2
j_call: TRBJ2-3
v_call: TRBV18
clone_size: .
cdr3_aa: CASSPSGLGLAGVSSTDTQYF
cdr3_nt: TGTGCCAGCTCACCCTCCGGGCTGGGACTAGCGGGGGTCTCTAGCACAGATACGCAGTATTTT

d_call: .
j_call: TRBJ2-7
v_call: TRBV5-5
clone_size: .
cdr3_aa: CASRPTSGYEQYF
cdr3_nt: TGTGCCAGCAGGCCCACTTCGGGGTACGAGCAGTACTTC

d_call: .
j_call: TRBJ1-2
v_call: TRBV6-2/TRBV6-3
clone_size: .
cdr3_aa: CASSIRYGYTF
cdr3_nt: TGTGCCAGCAGTATTCGCTATGGCTACACCTTC

d_call: TRBD1
j_call: TRBJ2-3
v_call: TRBV24-1
clone_size: .
cdr3_aa: CATSENTGTGEVVDTQYF
cdr3_nt: TGTGCCACCAGTGAGAATACCGGGACAGGGGAAGTGGTAGATACGCAGTATTTT

d_call: TRBD1
j_call: TRBJ1-1
v_call: TRBV19
clone_size: .
cdr3_aa: CASSTGQGNTEAFF
cdr3_nt: TGTGCCAGTAGTACAGGACAGGGGAACACTGAAGCTTTCTTT

d_call: TRBD1
j_call: TRBJ2-4
v_call: TRBV5-3
clone_size: .
cdr3_aa: CARSSTGTGDLAKNIQYF
cdr3_nt: TGTGCCAGAAGCTCTACCGGGACAGGAGACCTAGCCAAAAACATTCAGTACTTC

d_call: .
j_call: TRBJ1-6
v_call: TRBV9
clone_size: .
cdr3_aa: CASSTSLSNSPLHF
cdr3_nt: TGTGCCAGCAGCACCTCTCTATCTAATTCACCCCTCCACTTT

d_call: TRBD1
j_call: TRBJ1-1
v_call: TRBV10-3
clone_size: .
cdr3_aa: CAISVGTGQNTEAFF
cdr3_nt: TGTGCCATCAGTGTGGGGACAGGGCAAAACACTGAAGCTTTCTTT

d_call: .
j_call: TRBJ1-2
v_call: TRBV4-2
clone_size: .
cdr3_aa: CASSQSTGDTGYTF
cdr3_nt: TGTGCCAGCAGCCAGAGTACAGGCGATACGGGCTACACCTTC

d_call: .
j_call: TRBJ2-2
v_call: TRBV3-1/TRBV3-2
clone_size: .
cdr3_aa: CASSQTTGLNTGELFF
cdr3_nt: TGTGCCAGCAGCCAAACGACAGGACTTAACACCGGGGAGCTGTTTTTT

d_call: .
j_call: TRBJ1-5
v_call: TRBV19
clone_size: .
cdr3_aa: CASSIQNQPQHF
cdr3_nt: TGTGCCAGTAGTATACAAAATCAGCCCCAGCATTTT

d_call: .
j_call: TRBJ1-1
v_call: TRBV2
clone_size: .
cdr3_aa: CASRGEGGTEAFF
cdr3_nt: TGTGCCAGCCGGGGAGAGGGGGGGACGGAAGCTTTCTTT

d_call: .
j_call: TRBJ1-2
v_call: TRBV12-3/TRBV12-4
clone_size: many
cdr3_aa: CASSLQGYGYTF
cdr3_nt: TGTGCCAGCAGTTTACAGGGCTATGGCTACACCTTC

d_call: .
j_call: TRBJ2-2
v_call: TRBV29-1
clone_size: .
cdr3_aa: CSVDRGWAGELFF
cdr3_nt: TGCAGCGTTGACCGAGGTTGGGCCGGGGAGCTGTTTTTT

d_call: .
j_call: TRBJ2-7
v_call: TRBV11-2
clone_size: once
cdr3_aa: CASSYNRQFYEQYF
cdr3_nt: TGTGCCAGCAGCTACAACCGACAGTTCTACGAGCAGTACTTC

d_call: TRBD1
j_call: TRBJ1-2
v_call: TRBV7-2
clone_size: once
cdr3_aa: CASSSFTGGNGYTF
cdr3_nt: TGTGCCAGCAGCTCCTTTACAGGGGGTAATGGCTACACCTTC

d_call: .
j_call: TRBJ1-2
v_call: TRBV18
clone_size: .
cdr3_aa: CASSPPQGWGYTF
cdr3_nt: TGTGCCAGCTCACCACCCCAGGGTTGGGGCTACACCTTC